The 17 T cell receptor beta chains in this list originate from one sample, sequenced in a study of T cell repertoires in cytomegalovirus infection. MiXCR was run by TCRdb on the reads, yielding one entry per CDR3 protein. Of about 600,000 distinct CDR3 sequences listed, more than 20% are singletons. Material: CD8+ T cells from PBMCs. Every receptor here comes from a human donor in good health (CMV status not recorded). Some clones in this sample may be carry-over from other donors' samples.

As to this clonotype: A read error may be the cause here, since a much bigger clone is one base away. This chain uses TRBV6-2 or TRBV6-3 with TRBJ1-5; 7 bases fit TRBD1. This CDR3 contains 15 residues. Trimming took 10 bases from V and 6 from J; bases not matched to a gene: 15. Looked up from germline, CDR1 is MNHEY and CDR2 is SVGEGT. The CDR3 DNA reads as TGTGCCAACAGGGACACGACAGGGTGGGGTCAGCCCCAGCATTTT. It yields the protein CANRDTTGWGQPQHF.

J is TRBJ1-4 and V is TRBV5-1; perhaps TRBD1 as D (5 bases). CDR3 length equals 13 residues. The V gene lost 4 bases and the J gene lost 7 bases, with 11 bases spanning the gap. Germline CDR1 is SGHRS and CDR2 is YFSETQ. The CDR3: CASSGGEGEKLFF. The CDR3 nucleotides read TGCGCCAGCAGCGGAGGGGAGGGTGAAAAACTGTTTTTT.

This clonotype was seen only a few times. This rearrangement joins TRBV27 to TRBJ1-1, with 10 bases that match TRBD1. Germline V gives CDR1 MNHEY, CDR2 SMNVEV (reference sequence). The CDR3 runs 15 residues. The J segment lost 4 bases and the V segment lost 1 base, leaving 3 bases of the junction unmatched. Here the CDR3 DNA reads TGTGCCAGCAGTTTATACTGGACAGGGGGCACTGAAGCTTTCTTT. This translates into CASSLYWTGGTEAFF.

The chain links TRBV12-3 or TRBV12-4 to TRBJ2-1, with 14 bases that match TRBD2. J gave up 3 bases and V 10 bases, and 8 bases lay outside the gene matches. The CDR3 runs to 16 residues. CDR3 in DNA: TGTGCCAACAGAGGACTAGCGGGGGGCCTCTACAATGAGCAGTTCTTC. Residues: CANRGLAGGLYNEQFF.

This clonotype was seen a few times. V is TRBV12-5 and J is TRBJ2-4; D not certain. The CDR3 consists of 15 residues. The ends were cut back, 1 base at V and 10 bases at J, with 17 bases in the middle. Germline assignment: CDR1 LGHNT and CDR2 FRNRAP. The CDR3 loop is CASGLENRAGTIQYF. Written as DNA, the CDR3 is TGTGCTAGTGGTTTGGAAAACCGGGCCGGAACGATTCAGTACTTC.

V gene TRBV14 combines with J gene TRBJ2-1, with TRBD2 matching 14 bases. The CDR3 runs 14 residues. Germline V gives CDR1 SGHDN, CDR2 FVKESK. The junction had 1 base not matched to a gene; V was cut back by 0 bases and J by 12 bases. The CDR3 DNA sequence: TGTGCCAGCAGCCAAGATGGACTAGCGGGGGGGCAGTTCTTC. It translates to CASSQDGLAGGQFF.

This clonotype was seen a few times. In DNA, the CDR3 is TGTGCCAGCAGCTTGGAGGCAGGACGTCCAGATACGCAGTATTTT. Protein sequence: CASSLEAGRPDTQYF. V gene TRBV5-6 combines with J gene TRBJ2-3; D uncertain. V gave up 0 bases and J gave up 4 bases, with 12 bases separating them. Looked up from germline, CDR1 is SGHDT and CDR2 is YYEEEE. CDR3 length equals 15 residues.

This clonotype appeared a few times. The gene calls are TRBV4-3 and TRBJ2-2; D is perhaps TRBD1 (7 bases). Trimming shortened V by 1 base and J by 6 bases, and 12 bases separated the two germline ends. The CDR3 length is 15 residues. Germline CDR1 and CDR2: LGHNA and YSLEER. The chain's CDR3 is CASSQAQGGSGELFF. The CDR3 DNA sequence: TGCGCCAGCAGCCAAGCCCAGGGGGGATCCGGGGAGCTGTTTTTT.

Concerning this clonotype: A read error is possible here, since a much larger clone lies one base away. The V and J genes are TRBV27 and TRBJ2-1, with D unresolved. V lost 3 bases and J 9 bases, leaving 6 bases between the germline ends. Germline loops: CDR1 MNHEY, CDR2 SMNVEV (reference sequence). The CDR3 consists of 11 residues. CDR3 DNA: TGTGCCAGCAGTTTTATGGGTGAGCAGTTCTTC. Its translation is CASSFMGEQFF.

The sample holds many counts of this clonotype. The chain has TRBV12-3 or TRBV12-4 and TRBJ1-2; D is undetermined. The CDR3 runs to 12 residues. Trimming stripped 1 base from V and 4 bases from J, with 4 bases between. The CDR3 coding sequence is TGTGCCAGCAGTTTAGGGGTCTATGGCTACACCTTC. Its translation: CASSLGVYGYTF.

This clonotype was counted only a few times. The chain recombines TRBV20-1 with TRBJ1-2, with unresolved D. Looked up from germline, CDR1 is DFQATT and CDR2 is SNEGSKA (reference sequence). The CDR3 has 12 amino acids. The V and J ends lost 4 bases and 6 bases respectively, with 12 bases between them. CDR3 residues: CSAIGSLDGYTF. In DNA, the CDR3 is TGCAGTGCTATAGGGTCTCTTGATGGCTACACCTTC.

The gene calls are TRBV7-6 and TRBJ1-1; possible D gene TRBD1, 6 bases. The CDR3 totals 13 residues. Germline CDR1 reads SGHVS; CDR2 reads FNYEAQ. Trimming shortened V by 10 bases and J by 0 bases, and 12 bases separated the two germline ends. In DNA form, the CDR3 reads TGTGCCAACAGGGACAACATGAACACTGAAGCTTTCTTT. Amino acid sequence: CANRDNMNTEAFF.

This clonotype showed up just a few times. The V call is TRBV29-1, the J call TRBJ2-5, with 7 bases fitting TRBD1. The J segment lost 2 bases and the V segment lost 4 bases, leaving 4 bases of the junction unmatched. The CDR3 length is 13 residues. From germline, CDR1 is SQVTM and CDR2 ANQGSEA. The CDR3 sequence is CSVGRDRQETQYF. In DNA form, the CDR3 reads TGCAGCGTTGGCCGGGACAGACAAGAGACCCAGTACTTC.

This clonotype was detected ten times or more. V usage is TRBV7-2 and J usage is TRBJ2-7; TRBD2 matches at 8 bases. CDR3 length: 15 amino acids. Germline lookup yields CDR1 SGHTA and CDR2 FQGNSA. With 3 bases clipped from V and 2 bases from J, the junction kept 6 bases outside the gene matches. CDR3 in DNA: TGTGCCAGCAGCTTCGATAGCGGGGTAACCTACGAGCAGTACTTC. Amino acid sequence: CASSFDSGVTYEQYF.

This clonotype occurred a few times. The rearrangement uses TRBV29-1 and TRBJ2-2; D possibly corresponds to TRBD2 (5 bases). With 1 base removed from V and 4 bases from J, the gap between germline ends came to 7 bases. CDR3 length: 13 amino acids. CDR1 and CDR2 (germline): SQVTM, ANQGSEA. The CDR3 sequence is CSVEARGTGELFF. As DNA, the CDR3 is TGCAGCGTTGAAGCCCGGGGCACCGGGGAGCTGTTTTTT.

This clonotype was found a few times. The chain combines TRBV2 with TRBJ1-1; D is ambiguous. There are 15 residues in the CDR3. Germline V gene lookup returns CDR1 SNHLY and CDR2 FYNNEI. V lost 6 bases and J 2 bases, leaving 16 bases between the germline ends. CDR3 region: CASRIGRQANTEAFF. The CDR3 DNA follows: TGTGCCAGCAGGATAGGTAGGCAGGCTAACACTGAAGCTTTCTTT.

The V and J genes are TRBV7-6 and TRBJ2-1; 7 nucleotides agree with TRBD2. Trimming at V came to 5 bases and at J to 12 bases, leaving 19 bases not matched to a gene. Germline V lookup: CDR1 SGHVS, CDR2 FNYEAQ. CDR3 length: 16 amino acids. The CDR3 DNA reads TGTGCCAGCAGCCCTCTTTGGGAGGGAACTTTTAGTGGGCAGTTCTTC. It codes for CASSPLWEGTFSGQFF.